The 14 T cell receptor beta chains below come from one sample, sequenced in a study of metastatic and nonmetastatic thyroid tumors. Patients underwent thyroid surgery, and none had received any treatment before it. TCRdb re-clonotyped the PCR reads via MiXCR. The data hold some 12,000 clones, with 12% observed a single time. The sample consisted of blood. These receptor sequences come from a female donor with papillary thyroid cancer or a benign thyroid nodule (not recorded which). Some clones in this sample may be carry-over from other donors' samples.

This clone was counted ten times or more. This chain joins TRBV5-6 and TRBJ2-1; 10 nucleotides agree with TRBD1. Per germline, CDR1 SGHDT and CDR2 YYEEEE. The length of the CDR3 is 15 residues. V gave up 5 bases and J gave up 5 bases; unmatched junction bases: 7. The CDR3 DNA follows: TGTGCCAGCAGGCGCCGGGACAGGGGTAACAATGAGCAGTTCTTC. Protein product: CASRRRDRGNNEQFF.

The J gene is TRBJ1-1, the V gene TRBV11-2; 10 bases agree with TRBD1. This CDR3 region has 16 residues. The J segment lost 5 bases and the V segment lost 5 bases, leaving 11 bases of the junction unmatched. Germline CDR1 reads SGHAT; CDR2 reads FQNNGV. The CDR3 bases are TGTGCCAGCAGCGCCCGACAGGGGGCGCTGGGGACTGAAGCTTTCTTT. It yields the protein CASSARQGALGTEAFF.

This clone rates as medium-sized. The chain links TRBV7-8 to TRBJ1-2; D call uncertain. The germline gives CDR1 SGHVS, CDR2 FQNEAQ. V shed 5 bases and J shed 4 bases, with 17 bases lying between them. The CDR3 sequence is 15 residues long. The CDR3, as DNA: TGTGCCAGCAGCCTGGCGGGATCCCTAAGCTATGGCTACACCTTC. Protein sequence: CASSLAGSLSYGYTF. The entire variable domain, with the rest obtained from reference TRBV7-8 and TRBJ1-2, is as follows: GAGVSQSPRYKVAKRGQDVALRCDPISGHVSLFWYQQALGQGPEFLTYFQNEAQLDKSGLPSDRFFAERPEGSVSTLKIQRTQQEDSAVYLCASSLAGSLSYGYTFGSGTRLTVV.

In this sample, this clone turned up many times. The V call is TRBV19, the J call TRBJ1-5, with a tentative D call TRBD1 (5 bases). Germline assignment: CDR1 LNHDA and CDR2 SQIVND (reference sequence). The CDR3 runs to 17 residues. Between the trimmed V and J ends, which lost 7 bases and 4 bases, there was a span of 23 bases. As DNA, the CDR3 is TGTGCCAGTATAGCCCTGACGGTGGGAGGGGAGAATCAGCCCCAGCATTTT. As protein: CASIALTVGGENQPQHF.

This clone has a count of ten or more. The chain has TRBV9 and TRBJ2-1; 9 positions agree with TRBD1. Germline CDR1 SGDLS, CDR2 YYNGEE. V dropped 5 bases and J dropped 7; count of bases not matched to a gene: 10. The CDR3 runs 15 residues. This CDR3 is CASSTGTGIGNEQFF. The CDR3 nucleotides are TGTGCCAGCAGTACCGGGACAGGGATTGGGAATGAGCAGTTCTTC.

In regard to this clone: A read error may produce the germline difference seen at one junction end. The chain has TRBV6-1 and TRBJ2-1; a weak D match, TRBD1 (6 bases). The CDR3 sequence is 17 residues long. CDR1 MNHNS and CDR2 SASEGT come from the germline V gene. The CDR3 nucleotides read TGTGCCAGCAGTGAATTTCTGGGGGCACAGACCTACAATGAGCGGTTCTTT. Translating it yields CASSEFLGAQTYNERFF.

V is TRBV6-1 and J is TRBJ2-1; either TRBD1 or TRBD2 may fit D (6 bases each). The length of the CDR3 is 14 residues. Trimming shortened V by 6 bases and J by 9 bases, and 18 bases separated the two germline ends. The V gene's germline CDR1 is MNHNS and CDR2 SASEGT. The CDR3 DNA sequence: TGTGCCAGCAGGTCCTGGACAGTGGAGGGTGAGCAGTTCTTC. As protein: CASRSWTVEGEQFF.

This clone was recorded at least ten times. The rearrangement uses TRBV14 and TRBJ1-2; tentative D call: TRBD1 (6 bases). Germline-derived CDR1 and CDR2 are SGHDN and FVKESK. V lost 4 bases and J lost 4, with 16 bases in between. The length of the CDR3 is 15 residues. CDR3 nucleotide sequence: TGTGCCAGCAGCCCATTGGGGACATCAACCTATGGCTACACCTTC. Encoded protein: CASSPLGTSTYGYTF. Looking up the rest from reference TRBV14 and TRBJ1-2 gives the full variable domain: EAGVTQFPSHSVIEKGQTVTLRCDPISGHDNLYWYRRVMGKEIKFLLHFVKESKQDESGMPNNRFLAERTGGTYSTLKVQPAELEDSGVYFCASSPLGTSTYGYTFGSGTRLTVV.

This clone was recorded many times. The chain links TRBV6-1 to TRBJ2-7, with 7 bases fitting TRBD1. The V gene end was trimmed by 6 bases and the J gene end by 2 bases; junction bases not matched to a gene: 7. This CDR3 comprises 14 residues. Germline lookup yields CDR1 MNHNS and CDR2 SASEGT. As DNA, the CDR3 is TGTGCCAGCAGCAAGGGGGCGCAGACCTACGAGCAGTACTTC. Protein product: CASSKGAQTYEQYF.

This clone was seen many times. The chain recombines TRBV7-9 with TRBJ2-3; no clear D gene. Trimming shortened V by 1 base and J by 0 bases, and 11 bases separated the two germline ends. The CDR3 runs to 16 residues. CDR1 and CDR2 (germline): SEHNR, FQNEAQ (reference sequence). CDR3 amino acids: CASSLDSHSSTDTQYF. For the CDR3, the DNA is TGTGCCAGCAGCTTAGATAGCCACTCTAGCACAGATACGCAGTATTTT.

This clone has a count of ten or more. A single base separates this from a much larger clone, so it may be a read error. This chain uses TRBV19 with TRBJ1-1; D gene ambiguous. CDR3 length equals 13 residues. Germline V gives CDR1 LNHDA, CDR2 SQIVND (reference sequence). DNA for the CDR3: TGTACCAGTGCCAAAGGAGTGAACACTGAAGCTTTCTTT. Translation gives CTSAKGVNTEAFF.

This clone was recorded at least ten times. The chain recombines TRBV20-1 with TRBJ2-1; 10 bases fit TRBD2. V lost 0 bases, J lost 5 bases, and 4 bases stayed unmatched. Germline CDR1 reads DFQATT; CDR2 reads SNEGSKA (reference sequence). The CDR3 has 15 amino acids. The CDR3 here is CSAREAGGPDNEQFF. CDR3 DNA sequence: TGCAGTGCTAGAGAAGCGGGAGGGCCCGACAATGAGCAGTTCTTC.

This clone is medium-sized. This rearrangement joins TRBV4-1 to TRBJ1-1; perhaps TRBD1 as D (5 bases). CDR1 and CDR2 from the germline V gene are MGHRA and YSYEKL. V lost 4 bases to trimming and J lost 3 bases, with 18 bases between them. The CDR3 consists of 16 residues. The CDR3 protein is CASSRKAGGVHTEAFF. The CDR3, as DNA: TGCGCCAGCAGCCGCAAAGCCGGGGGGGTTCACACTGAAGCTTTCTTT.

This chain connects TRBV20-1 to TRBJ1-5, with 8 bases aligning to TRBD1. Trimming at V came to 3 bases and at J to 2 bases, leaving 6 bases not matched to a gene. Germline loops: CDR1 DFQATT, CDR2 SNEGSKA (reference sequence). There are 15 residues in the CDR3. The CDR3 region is CSASRGPSGNQPQHF. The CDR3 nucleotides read TGCAGTGCTAGCAGGGGGCCTAGTGGCAATCAGCCCCAGCATTTT.